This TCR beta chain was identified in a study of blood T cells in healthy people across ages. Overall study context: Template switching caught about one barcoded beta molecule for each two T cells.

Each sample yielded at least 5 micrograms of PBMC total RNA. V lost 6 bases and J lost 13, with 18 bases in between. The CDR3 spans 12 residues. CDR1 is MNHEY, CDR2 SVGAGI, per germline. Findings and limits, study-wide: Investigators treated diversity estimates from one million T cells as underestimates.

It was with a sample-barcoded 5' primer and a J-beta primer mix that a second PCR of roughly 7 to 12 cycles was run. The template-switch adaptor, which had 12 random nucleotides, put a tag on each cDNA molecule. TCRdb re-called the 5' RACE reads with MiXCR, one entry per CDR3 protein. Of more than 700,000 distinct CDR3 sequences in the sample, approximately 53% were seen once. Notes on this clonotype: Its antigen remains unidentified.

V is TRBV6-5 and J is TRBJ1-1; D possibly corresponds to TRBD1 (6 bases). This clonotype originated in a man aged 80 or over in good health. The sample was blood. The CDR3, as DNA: TGTGCCAGCAGCACGGAGGGGGGGGGGTTTTTCTTT. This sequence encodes CASSTEGGGFFF.